This TCR beta chain comes out of a study of technical replicates of blood from a few donors. Profiling relied on immunoSEQ multiplex PCR, and the TCRdb table lists in-frame clones only, not all of them. The sample has under 75,000 clones, about 94% seen once; the top ten hold about 0.4%. CDR3 length: 12 residues. CDR1 and CDR2 from the germline V gene are SQVTM and ANQGSEA. The V gene end was trimmed by 7 bases and the J gene end by 6 bases; junction bases not matched to a gene: 9. The specimen was T cells isolated from PBMCs. The sequence was obtained from a human donor in good health. The rearrangement uses TRBV29-1 and TRBJ2-7, with 7 positions matching TRBD1. The CDR3, as DNA: TGCAGCGACAAGACAGGGAACTGCGAGCAGTACTTC. As protein: CSDKTGNCEQYF.